Sequencing of this TCR beta chain was carried out in a study of early stage breast cancer tumors. There are 14 residues in the CDR3. The V gene lost 4 bases and the J gene lost 2 bases, with 12 bases spanning the gap. The V gene's germline CDR1 is LNHDA and CDR2 SQIVND (reference sequence). The assay was immunoSEQ multiplex PCR, and TCRdb's table has in-frame clones only and misses some. The sample holds several thousand clones; about 55% are singletons and the top ten take under 20%. Source material: breast tumor tissue. This sequence joins TRBV19 and TRBJ2-7; D may match TRBD1 or TRBD2 (5 bases each). The receptor was isolated from a person in their fifties or sixties with breast cancer. The chain's CDR3 is CASSNGTYPYEQYV. As DNA, the CDR3 is TGTGCCAGTAGTAACGGGACCTATCCCTACGAGCAGTACGTC.